This T cell receptor (beta chain) was sequenced during a study of technical replicates of blood from a handful of donors. This CDR3 is 15 amino acids long. Trimming left V 2 bases short and J 2 bases short, with 10 bases between. CDR1 and CDR2 from the germline V gene are SGHAT and FQDESV (reference sequence). Only in-frame clones appear in the TCRdb table, and some are missing; sequencing was by immunoSEQ multiplex PCR. The data hold some 70,000 clones, with 95% to 97% observed a single time. The rearrangement joins TRBV11-1 to TRBJ2-1; D is undetermined. Sequencing input: T cells isolated from PBMCs. This receptor was identified in a human donor in good health. CDR3 nucleotide sequence: TGTGCCAGCAGCTTATTTGCGGTAGCCTACAATGAGCAGTTCTTC. The encoded protein is CASSLFAVAYNEQFF. Complete variable domain (other parts from reference TRBV11-1 and TRBJ2-1): EAEVAQSPRYKITEKSQAVAFWCDPISGHATLYWYRQILGQGPELLVQFQDESVVDDSQLPKDRFSAERLKGVDSTLKIQPAELGDSAMYLCASSLFAVAYNEQFFGPGTRLTVL.